These 23 T cell receptor beta chains share one sample of origin, sequenced in a study of cytomegalovirus exposure and HLA in healthy donors. The table came from immunoSEQ multiplex PCR; TCRdb's copy has only in-frame clones and leaves some out. The profile shows 130,000 to 150,000 clones, 86% of them singletons. Input material: PBMCs. These receptors came from a man aged 18-30 years in good health and CMV-seronegative.

The rearrangement uses TRBV7-9 and TRBJ1-2; 7 positions agree with TRBD1. The trim removed 5 bases at V and 5 bases at J, leaving 23 bases unmatched. The germline V gene encodes CDR1 SEHNR and CDR2 FQNEAQ (reference sequence). The CDR3 has 19 amino acids. CDR3 loop: CASSVPQPHHNRGLYGYTF. Written as DNA, the CDR3 is TGTGCCAGCAGCGTGCCCCAACCCCACCATAACAGGGGATTGTATGGCTACACCTTC.

V and J are TRBV30 and TRBJ2-3, with 10 positions matching TRBD1. The CDR3 is 16 amino acids. V dropped 0 bases and J dropped 3; count of bases not matched to a gene: 6. Germline-derived CDR1 and CDR2 are GTSNPN and SVGIG (reference sequence). The CDR3 nucleotides are TGTGCCTGGAGTGTACACCCGGGACAGGGGACAGATACGCAGTATTTT. This sequence encodes CAWSVHPGQGTDTQYF.

J is TRBJ2-1 and V is TRBV4-1, with 7 nucleotides matching TRBD1. CDR3 size: 17 residues. Losses at the gene ends were 5 bases for V and 0 bases for J; bases not matched to a gene: 10. CDR1 is MGHRA, CDR2 YSYEKL, per germline. DNA of the CDR3: TGCGCCAGCAGCTATCGGGACAGACCGAGCTCCTACAATGAGCAGTTCTTC. It translates to CASSYRDRPSSYNEQFF.

The V and J genes are TRBV7-2 and TRBJ2-1; tentatively, D is TRBD1 (5 bases). Deletions cut 4 bases from V and 6 bases from J, with 16 bases between. CDR1 SGHTA and CDR2 FQGNSA come from the germline V gene. The length of the CDR3 is 15 residues. As DNA, the CDR3 is TGTGCCAGCAGCTCCTTGGGGCCCGCAGCCAATGAGCAGTTCTTC. Translated: CASSSLGPAANEQFF.

The chain joins TRBV30 to TRBJ2-5; 10 nucleotides align to TRBD2. Looked up from germline, CDR1 is GTSNPN and CDR2 is SVGIG (reference sequence). CDR3 length equals 17 residues. Germline trimming cut 3 bases from V and 11 bases from J; bases unmatched to any gene: 21. As DNA, the CDR3 is TGTGCCTGGAGATCCAGGCTAGCGGGAGTCGGAGGAGGGTCTCAGTACTTC. This encodes CAWRSRLAGVGGGSQYF.

The rearrangement links TRBV4-3 to TRBJ1-5, with no clear D. In germline, CDR1 is LGHNA, CDR2 YSLEER. The CDR3 consists of 14 residues. Trimming shortened V by 4 bases and J by 5 bases, and 12 bases separated the two germline ends. The CDR3: CASSPLPGYQPQHF. CDR3 in DNA: TGCGCCAGCAGCCCCCTCCCGGGGTATCAGCCCCAGCATTTT.

The CDR3 spells CASSMTGTFSGANVLTF. DNA for the CDR3: TGTGCCAGTAGTATGACAGGGACCTTCTCTGGGGCCAACGTCCTGACTTTC. The chain carries TRBV19 and TRBJ2-6; 7 bases match TRBD1. The V segment lost 3 bases and the J segment 0 bases; nucleotides outside the gene matches: 5. This CDR3 has 17 residues. Germline assignment: CDR1 LNHDA and CDR2 SQIVND (reference sequence).

The gene calls are TRBV5-4 and TRBJ2-1; 9 bases fit TRBD2. V gave up 5 bases and J gave up 2 bases; unmatched junction bases: 14. Germline V gene lookup returns CDR1 SGHNT and CDR2 YYREEE (reference sequence). The CDR3 sequence is 18 residues long. The DNA for the CDR3 is TGTGCCAGCAGACCGACAGGGATAGCGGGGGCCGCCTACAATGAGCAGTTCTTC. Its protein product is CASRPTGIAGAAYNEQFF.

The chain combines TRBV6-6 with TRBJ1-2, with TRBD1 matching over 7 bases. This CDR3 spans 16 amino acids. The V gene end was trimmed by 0 bases and the J gene end by 2 bases; junction bases not matched to a gene: 6. CDR1 and CDR2 (germline): MNHNY, SVGAGI (reference sequence). The chain's CDR3 is CASSYSKRQGNYGYTF. CDR3 DNA: TGTGCCAGCAGTTACTCGAAGAGACAGGGAAACTATGGCTACACCTTC.

The chain joins TRBV5-1 to TRBJ2-3, with D unclear. The CDR3 runs 14 residues. The V and J ends lost 0 bases and 3 bases respectively, with 8 bases between them. Germline CDR1 SGHRS, CDR2 YFSETQ. The CDR3: CASSLALETDTQYF. The CDR3 DNA reads TGCGCCAGCAGCTTGGCTCTAGAGACAGATACGCAGTATTTT.

The chain employs TRBV15 and TRBJ2-7; D is unclear. Germline CDR1 is LNHNV and CDR2 is YYDKDF (reference sequence). V was trimmed by 0 bases and J by 5 bases, leaving 8 bases between them. This CDR3 spans 13 amino acids. The CDR3 here is CATSRDSPHEQYF. CDR3 DNA: TGTGCCACCAGCAGAGATAGCCCCCACGAGCAGTACTTC.

The chain couples TRBV30 to TRBJ2-1, with D unresolved. Germline CDR1 GTSNPN, CDR2 SVGIG (reference sequence). The CDR3 extends over 13 amino acids. V lost 4 bases, J lost 9 bases, and 16 bases lay in between. CDR3 sequence reads: CAWMRSISAEQFF. The CDR3 DNA sequence: TGTGCCTGGATGCGCTCTATCTCTGCTGAGCAGTTCTTC.

V gene TRBV15 combines with J gene TRBJ2-2; 10 positions agree with TRBD2. V lost 1 base to trimming and J lost 0 bases; unmatched junction nucleotides: 5. CDR1 LNHNV and CDR2 YYDKDF come from the germline V gene (reference sequence). This CDR3 has 18 residues. The CDR3 sequence: CATSRVLAGAPNTGELFF. The CDR3 nucleotides are TGTGCCACCAGCAGAGTCCTAGCGGGGGCCCCGAACACCGGGGAGCTGTTTTTT. The variable domain in full, with the rest retrieved from reference TRBV15 and TRBJ2-2, is DAMVIQNPRYQVTQFGKPVTLSCSQTLNHNVMYWYQQKSSQAPKLLFHYYDKDFNNEADTPDNFQSRRPNTSFCFLDIRSPGLGDTAMYLCATSRVLAGAPNTGELFFGEGSRLTVL.

As concerns this clone: An end of the junction differs from the germline gene, which may be a read error. This chain uses TRBV7-9 with TRBJ2-1, with D unresolved. The CDR3 covers 10 residues. Germline lookup yields CDR1 SEHNR and CDR2 FQNEAQ (reference sequence). In DNA form, the CDR3 reads TGTGCCAGCAGCTTATCCGCCCAGATCTTC. It specifies CASSLSAQIF.

This clone appeared a few times. The CDR3 is CASRPGTSGRNEQFF. The CDR3 nucleotides are TGTGCCAGCAGGCCAGGGACTAGCGGGAGGAACGAGCAGTTCTTC. This chain links TRBV6-6 with TRBJ2-1, with 15 bases that match TRBD2. Per germline, CDR1 MNHNY and CDR2 SVGAGI (reference sequence). The CDR3 contains 15 residues. J was trimmed by 10 bases and V by 6 bases; bases with no gene match: 7.

The gene calls are TRBV19 and TRBJ2-2; the D gene is possibly TRBD2 (6 bases). V was cut by 3 bases and J by 7 bases, with 12 bases left in between. The germline V gene encodes CDR1 LNHDA and CDR2 SQIVND (reference sequence). This CDR3 has 14 amino acids. The CDR3 DNA reads as TGTGCCAGTAGTATTGGCTACGGGGGCGGGGAGCTGTTTTTT. Protein sequence: CASSIGYGGGELFF.

This chain connects TRBV4-1 to TRBJ1-4; 7 bases agree with TRBD1. Germline V CDR1 and CDR2: MGHRA, YSYEKL. The CDR3 totals 18 residues. After removal of 0 bases from V and 4 bases from J, the junction contained 11 bases not matched to a gene. For the CDR3, the DNA is TGCGCCAGCAGCCAAGAGCGCCCCCGACAGGGAGGTAATGAAAAACTGTTTTTT. Protein sequence: CASSQERPRQGGNEKLFF.

This chain's CDR3 is CASSGGLAGVYEQYF. Written as DNA, the CDR3 is TGTGCCAGCAGCGGCGGACTAGCGGGAGTCTACGAGCAGTACTTC. The V and J genes are TRBV5-4 and TRBJ2-7; 13 bases are shared with TRBD2. This CDR3 region has 15 residues. Germline loops: CDR1 SGHNT, CDR2 YYREEE (reference sequence). Losses at the gene ends were 4 bases for V and 3 bases for J; bases not matched to a gene: 4.

The V call is TRBV6-5, the J call TRBJ2-7; the match to TRBD1 covers 8 bases. After removal of 5 bases from V and 0 bases from J, the junction contained 3 bases not matched to a gene. This CDR3 comprises 14 residues. Germline assignment: CDR1 MNHEY and CDR2 SVGAGI. In DNA, the CDR3 is TGTGCCAGCAGTCGGGACAGGAGCTCCTACGAGCAGTACTTC. Its translation: CASSRDRSSYEQYF.

The chain couples TRBV9 to TRBJ2-1, with TRBD2 identical over 10 bases. The CDR3 length is 15 residues. V shed 0 bases and J 6 bases; nucleotides not matched to a gene: 3. Germline-derived CDR1 and CDR2 are SGDLS and YYNGEE. CDR3 region: CASSVALAGSNEQFF. The DNA of the CDR3 is TGTGCCAGCAGCGTAGCACTAGCGGGAAGCAATGAGCAGTTCTTC.

V gene TRBV29-1 combines with J gene TRBJ1-4; tentative D call: TRBD1 (6 bases). Germline V gene lookup returns CDR1 SQVTM and CDR2 ANQGSEA. This CDR3 contains 17 residues. V was pared by 2 bases and J by 9 bases, with 25 bases between. This CDR3 reads CSVELGQLDPKMKKLFF. DNA of the CDR3: TGCAGCGTTGAACTGGGACAATTGGATCCCAAAATGAAAAAACTGTTTTTT.

This sequence joins TRBV27 and TRBJ1-1, with D tentatively TRBD1 (5 bases). Trimming stripped 8 bases from V and 1 base from J, with 8 bases between. The CDR3 is 12 residues long. CDR1 MNHEY and CDR2 SMNVEV come from the germline V gene (reference sequence). DNA for the CDR3: TGTGCCAGCGCAGGGTCGAACACTGAAGCTTTCTTT. This codes for CASAGSNTEAFF.

The chain employs TRBV7-9 and TRBJ1-2, with 8 nucleotides matching TRBD1. This CDR3 contains 15 residues. Germline V gene data show CDR1 as SEHNR and CDR2 as FQNEAQ (reference sequence). After removal of 5 bases from V and 4 bases from J, the junction contained 9 bases not matched to a gene. The CDR3 spells CASSLGDRSRYGYTF. As DNA, the CDR3 is TGTGCCAGCAGCCTCGGGGACAGGAGTCGCTATGGCTACACCTTC. Looking up the rest from reference TRBV7-9 and TRBJ1-2 gives the full variable domain: DTGVSQNPRHKITKRGQNVTFRCDPISEHNRLYWYRQTLGQGPEFLTYFQNEAQLEKSRLLSDRFSAERPKGSFSTLEIQRTEQGDSAMYLCASSLGDRSRYGYTFGSGTRLTVV.